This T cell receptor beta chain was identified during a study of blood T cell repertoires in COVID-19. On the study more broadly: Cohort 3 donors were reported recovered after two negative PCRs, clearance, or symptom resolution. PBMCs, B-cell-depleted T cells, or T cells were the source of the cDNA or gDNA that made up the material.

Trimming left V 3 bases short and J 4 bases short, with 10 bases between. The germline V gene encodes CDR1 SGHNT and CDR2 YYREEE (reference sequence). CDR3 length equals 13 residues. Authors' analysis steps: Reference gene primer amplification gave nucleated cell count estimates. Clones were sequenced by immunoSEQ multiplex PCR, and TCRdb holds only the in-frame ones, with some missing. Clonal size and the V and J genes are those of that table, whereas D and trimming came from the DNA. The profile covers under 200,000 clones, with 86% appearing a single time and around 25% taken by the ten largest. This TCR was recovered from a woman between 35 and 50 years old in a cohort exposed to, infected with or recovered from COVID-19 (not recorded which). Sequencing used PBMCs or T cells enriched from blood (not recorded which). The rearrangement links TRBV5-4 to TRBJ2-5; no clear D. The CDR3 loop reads CASSWSLGETQYF. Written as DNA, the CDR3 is TGTGCCAGCAGCTGGAGTCTGGGAGAGACCCAGTACTTC.